The T cell receptor beta chain under discussion was sequenced for a study of blood T cell repertoires in COVID-19. Study details: Samples taken during acute and convalescent COVID-19 were collected in the United States, Italy and Spain. Nucleic acid was either cDNA or gDNA, and it came from T cells, B-cell-depleted T cells, or PBMCs.

Profiling relied on immunoSEQ multiplex PCR, and the TCRdb table lists in-frame clones only, not all of them. The table includes nearly 50,000 clones, about 85% detected once. Germline V CDR1 and CDR2: GTSNPN, SVGIG (reference sequence). The CDR3 runs to 14 residues. Trimming shortened V by 2 bases and J by 7 bases, and 14 bases separated the two germline ends. The material sequenced was peripheral blood. This chain uses TRBV30 with TRBJ1-4, with a possible D match to TRBD1 (6 bases). The source of this sequence is a human donor in a cohort sampled during active COVID-19. As DNA, the CDR3 is TGTGCCTGGAGTCATGACAGGTTCGGTGAAAAACTGTTTTTT. It translates to CAWSHDRFGEKLFF. Full variable domain (rest looked up from reference TRBV30 and TRBJ1-4): SQTIHQWPATLVQPVGSPLSLECTVEGTSNPNLYWYRQAAGRGLQLLFYSVGIGQISSEVPQNLSASRPQDRQFILSSKKLLLSDSGFYLCAWSHDRFGEKLFFGSGTQLSVL.